This T cell receptor (beta chain) was documented in a study of shared clonotypes between healthy human individuals. Study-wide background: Per donor, three plates held CD4 naive cells, three held CD4 memory, two held CD8 naive and one held CD8 memory.

The germline CDR1 and CDR2 sequences are SGHRS and YFSETQ. Trimming cost V 1 base and J 2 bases, with 5 bases left between them. The CDR3 runs to 13 residues. The authors ran the assay at deep level. Sequenced by immunoSEQ multiplex PCR; TCRdb stores in-frame clones only, minus some. Among 550,000 to 800,000 clones listed, under 80% were seen once. Study findings and constraints: Rarefaction analysis demonstrated incomplete sorted-subset sequencing notwithstanding large depth.

This clone appeared a few times. The antigen is undetermined. Other DNA sequences of this sample code for an identical CDR3. Those who donated, Caucasian adults without exception, all lived in Nashville, Tennessee. The sequenced material came from memory CD4+ T cells sorted from blood. The subset denotes: CD45RA-negative fraction. The rearrangement links TRBV5-1 to TRBJ2-3; D unresolved. This sequence originates from a woman in her thirties in good health. The CDR3 nucleotides read TGCGCCAGCAGCTTGTTAAACACAGATACGCAGTATTTT. Translation: CASSLLNTDTQYF.